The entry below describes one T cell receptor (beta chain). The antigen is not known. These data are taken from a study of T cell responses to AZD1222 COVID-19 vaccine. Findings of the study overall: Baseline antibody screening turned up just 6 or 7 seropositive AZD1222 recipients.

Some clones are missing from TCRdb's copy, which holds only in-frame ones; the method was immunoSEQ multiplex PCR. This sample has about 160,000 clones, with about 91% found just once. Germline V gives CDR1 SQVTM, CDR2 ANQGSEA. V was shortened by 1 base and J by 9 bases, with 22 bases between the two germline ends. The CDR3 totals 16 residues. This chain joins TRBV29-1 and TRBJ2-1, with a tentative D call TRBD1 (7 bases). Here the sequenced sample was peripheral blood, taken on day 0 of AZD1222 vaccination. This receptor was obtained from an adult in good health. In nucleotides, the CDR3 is TGCAGCGTTGAAGCCGCGGGACAGCCACTCTTATCTGAGCAGTTCTTC. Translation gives CSVEAAGQPLLSEQFF.